These T cell receptor beta chains were read from a single sample in a study of post-analysis software for immune sequencing data. MiXCR was run by TCRdb on the PCR reads, yielding one entry per CDR3 protein. The sample yields approximately 630,000 distinct CDR3 sequences, 55% to 60% seen once. Sequenced sample: blood. Every receptor here comes from a girl aged 2-10 years with multiple sclerosis. Each CDR3 is given without its conserved first and last residue. D genes are given only for firm matches. Clone size appears in some rows only: once, few, many, or a class for an expanded clone.

size	D	V	J	CDR3
few	NA	TRBV12-3/TRBV12-4	TRBJ2-1	ASSLYGRGRWNEQF
NA	NA	TRBV3-1	TRBJ2-7	ASSQYFRSPYEQY
NA	TRBD1	TRBV12-3/TRBV12-4	TRBJ1-2	ASRTGGLYGYT
NA	TRBD2	TRBV6-5	TRBJ2-3	ASRASGLATDTQY
NA	NA	TRBV6-2/TRBV6-3	TRBJ1-2	ASSDLDEEGYT
NA	TRBD1	TRBV12-3/TRBV12-4	TRBJ2-7	ASSPGQGAREQY
NA	NA	TRBV4-1	TRBJ2-3	ASSQTGTYPTDTQY
NA	NA	TRBV5-1	TRBJ2-7	ASSLSGLGEQY
NA	NA	TRBV7-9	TRBJ2-5	ASGPDPQETQY
NA	TRBD2	TRBV28	TRBJ2-7	ASRPTLGLASTYEQY
NA	TRBD2	TRBV7-9	TRBJ2-1	ASNLLAGFYNEQF
once	TRBD1	TRBV7-2	TRBJ1-2	ASSLVGTGKDGYT
NA	NA	TRBV5-1	TRBJ2-1	ASSSHGEQF
few	NA	TRBV20-1	TRBJ1-2	SAGGADGYT
NA	TRBD1	TRBV20-1	TRBJ1-2	SAFRQGENYGYT
few	TRBD1	TRBV20-1	TRBJ1-6	SASSRTGPSSYNSPLH
NA	NA	TRBV29-1	TRBJ2-7	SAASPYEQY
NA	NA	TRBV20-1	TRBJ2-3	SASLRQSSTDTQY
NA	NA	TRBV7-2	TRBJ2-3	ASSSSHTDTQY
NA	NA	TRBV12-3/TRBV12-4	TRBJ1-1	ASKEGVSAEAF
NA	NA	TRBV20-1	TRBJ2-4	SAEWTEPLAKNIQY
NA	NA	TRBV7-9	TRBJ1-1	ASSLDGPMNTEAF
NA	NA	TRBV29-1	TRBJ2-5	SVEDRTYGTQY
few	NA	TRBV24-1	TRBJ2-1	ATSDRDGSSYNEQF
NA	TRBD2	TRBV12-3/TRBV12-4	TRBJ2-2	ASSSLAGGPGELF
once	TRBD1	TRBV7-2	TRBJ1-2	ASGSRDRNYGYT